Below, 20 T cell receptor beta chains from the same sample are listed, as sequenced in a study of blood T cell repertoires in COVID-19. The protocol was immunoSEQ multiplex PCR, while the TCRdb copy is restricted to in-frame clones and leaves out a portion. In the table there are 220,000 or so clones, approximately 90% of which are singletons. Source material: PBMCs or T cells enriched from blood (not recorded which). These TCRs come from a woman aged 18 to 35 in a cohort exposed to, infected with or recovered from COVID-19 (not recorded which).

J is TRBJ2-5 and V is TRBV15; D is possibly TRBD2 (7 bases). Trimming removed 0 bases at V and 5 bases at J, with 13 bases between. Germline V CDR1 and CDR2: LNHNV, YYDKDF (reference sequence). The CDR3 has 15 amino acids. The CDR3 coding sequence is TGTGCCACCAGCAGAGAGGGGGGGCCAGGGGAGACCCAGTACTTC. As protein: CATSREGGPGETQYF.

V gene TRBV5-1 combines with J gene TRBJ2-3; TRBD2 might be the D (5 bases). Trimming left V 0 bases short and J 0 bases short, with 8 bases between. CDR1 SGHRS and CDR2 YFSETQ come from the germline V gene. This CDR3 is built from 15 residues. The CDR3 sequence: CASSLVGLSTDTQYF. In DNA, the CDR3 is TGCGCCAGCAGCTTGGTCGGACTCAGCACAGATACGCAGTATTTT.

This chain uses TRBV29-1 with TRBJ1-1, with D unresolved. The CDR3 contains 13 residues. V was shortened by 5 bases and J by 0 bases, with 10 bases between the two germline ends. The germline V gene encodes CDR1 SQVTM and CDR2 ANQGSEA. CDR3 region: CSVSGLLNTEAFF. The CDR3 bases are TGCAGCGTTTCGGGATTATTGAACACTGAAGCTTTCTTT. The full variable domain, rest sourced from reference TRBV29-1 and TRBJ1-1, is SAVISQKPSRDICQRGTSLTIQCQVDSQVTMMFWYRQQPGQSLTLIATANQGSEATYESGFVIDKFPISRPNLTFSTLTVSNMSPEDSSIYLCSVSGLLNTEAFFGQGTRLTVV.

The chain combines TRBV19 with TRBJ2-1; D uncertain. Germline CDR1 LNHDA, CDR2 SQIVND (reference sequence). The CDR3 spans 16 residues. Trimming took off 5 bases at V and 2 bases at J, with 16 bases between the two ends. The CDR3 nucleotides read TGTGCCAGTAGTGGATTTGGGCAGCCCACCTACAATGAGCAGTTCTTC. Translation: CASSGFGQPTYNEQFF.

This clone has more than one count but fewer than ten. This chain joins TRBV4-1 and TRBJ2-3; 12 nucleotides align to TRBD2. Losses at the gene ends were 0 bases for V and 7 bases for J; bases not matched to a gene: 8. This CDR3 has 17 amino acids. CDR1 is MGHRA, CDR2 YSYEKL, per germline. CDR3 DNA: TGCGCCAGCAGCCAAGATCAAGGGACTAGCGGGTTGAATACGCAGTATTTT. Translating gives CASSQDQGTSGLNTQYF.

The V call is TRBV14, the J call TRBJ2-7; 8 nucleotides match TRBD1. This CDR3 has 16 residues. The ends lost 4 bases at V and 6 bases at J; junction bases unmatched: 14. From germline, CDR1 is SGHDN and CDR2 FVKESK. Here the CDR3 DNA reads TGTGCCAGCAGCCTACGCGGACAGGGAAGGGTTGGCGAGCAGTACTTC. Residues: CASSLRGQGRVGEQYF.

The chain links TRBV24-1 to TRBJ2-3; D is uncertain. V lost 0 bases and J 6 bases, leaving 3 bases between the germline ends. This CDR3 region has 12 residues. CDR1 is KGHDR and CDR2 is SFDVKD in the germline V gene. The CDR3 spells CATSDLRDTQYF. Written as DNA, the CDR3 is TGTGCCACCAGTGATTTGCGGGATACGCAGTATTTT.

The chain employs TRBV19 and TRBJ2-5; D is possibly TRBD2 (6 bases). Trimming took 5 bases from V and 1 from J, leaving 8 bases between them. CDR1 and CDR2 from the germline V gene are LNHDA and SQIVND (reference sequence). There are 13 residues in the CDR3. CDR3 nucleotides: TGTGCCAGTAGTGCCGGGAGCCAAGAGACCCAGTACTTC. Protein product: CASSAGSQETQYF.

This chain uses TRBV27 with TRBJ2-5, with D unclear. Trimming shortened V by 5 bases and J by 7 bases, and 8 bases separated the two germline ends. The V gene's germline CDR1 is MNHEY and CDR2 SMNVEV (reference sequence). The CDR3 totals 11 residues. The CDR3 sequence is CASSPPPTQYF. The CDR3 nucleotides read TGTGCCAGCAGTCCCCCTCCGACCCAGTACTTC.

Concerning this clone itself: The same CDR3 is also encoded by other DNA sequences in this sample. V and J are TRBV11-2 and TRBJ2-2; possible D gene TRBD1, 7 bases. CDR1 is SGHAT and CDR2 is FQNNGV in the germline V gene. V was cut by 3 bases and J by 4 bases, with 9 bases left in between. This CDR3 spans 14 amino acids. The CDR3 loop reads CASSLQGGTGELFF. The CDR3 DNA is TGTGCCAGCAGCTTGCAGGGGGGCACCGGGGAGCTGTTTTTT.

This clone was counted only a few times. The chain combines TRBV7-3 with TRBJ2-7; the match to TRBD1 covers 10 bases. The length of the CDR3 is 15 residues. Germline trimming cut 5 bases from V and 5 bases from J; bases unmatched to any gene: 9. Germline CDR1 and CDR2: SGHTA and FQGTGA. As DNA, the CDR3 is TGTGCCAGCAGCCAGACCGGGACAGGGGTTGACGAGCAGTACTTC. Translation gives CASSQTGTGVDEQYF.

This chain connects TRBV19 to TRBJ1-4; 10 bases are shared with TRBD1. J lost 8 bases, V lost 5 bases, and 5 bases had no gene match. Germline CDR1 and CDR2: LNHDA and SQIVND (reference sequence). This CDR3 spans 14 amino acids. CDR3 sequence reads: CASSSGTGVEKLFF. CDR3 bases: TGTGCCAGTAGTTCCGGGACAGGGGTCGAAAAACTGTTTTTT.

This sequence joins TRBV2 and TRBJ1-6, with D tentatively TRBD1 (6 bases). V dropped 5 bases and J dropped 7 bases, with 9 bases sitting between them. The CDR3 totals 13 residues. Germline V gives CDR1 SNHLY, CDR2 FYNNEI. The DNA for the CDR3 is TGTGCCAGCAGTCGACAGGTGAATTCACCCCTCCACTTT. It yields the protein CASSRQVNSPLHF.

The chain has TRBV6-6 and TRBJ1-3; tentatively, D is TRBD1 (5 bases). V dropped 3 bases and J dropped 0 bases, with 12 bases sitting between them. Germline CDR1 MNHNY, CDR2 SVGAGI (reference sequence). This CDR3 comprises 16 residues. CDR3 nucleotide sequence: TGTGCCAGCAGTTATCAAGGGGAGGTCTCTGGAAACACCATATATTTT. It encodes CASSYQGEVSGNTIYF.

This chain links TRBV29-1 with TRBJ1-1; no reliable D call. V dropped 7 bases and J dropped 11 bases, with 14 bases sitting between them. The germline V gene has CDR1 SQVTM and CDR2 ANQGSEA. The CDR3 spans 10 residues. This chain's CDR3 is CSGSTEMAFF. The CDR3, as DNA: TGCAGCGGAAGCACTGAGATGGCTTTCTTT.

J is TRBJ1-5 and V is TRBV5-6; 7 nucleotides match TRBD1. The CDR3 is made up of 14 amino acids. Germline V lookup: CDR1 SGHDT, CDR2 YYEEEE. The V and J ends lost 2 bases and 6 bases, in that order; junction bases with no gene match: 5. The CDR3 reads CASSFTGARQPQHF. In DNA, the CDR3 is TGTGCCAGCAGCTTTACAGGGGCCCGTCAGCCCCAGCATTTT.

The chain employs TRBV18 and TRBJ2-7, with D unresolved. Germline values: CDR1 KGHSH, CDR2 LQKENI. V lost 3 bases to trimming and J lost 0 bases, with 9 bases between them. This CDR3 is 14 amino acids long. The CDR3 spells CASSPTRSSYEQYF. CDR3 in DNA: TGTGCCAGCTCACCTACAAGGAGCTCCTACGAGCAGTACTTC.

J is TRBJ1-6 and V is TRBV2; D is unclear. CDR3 length equals 13 residues. The V end lost 5 bases, the J end lost 8 bases, and 10 bases lay between the germline ends. The germline V gene encodes CDR1 SNHLY and CDR2 FYNNEI. CDR3 sequence: CASSPSADSPLHF. The CDR3 DNA sequence: TGTGCCAGCAGTCCCTCGGCGGATTCACCCCTCCACTTT. Supplemented by reference TRBV2 and TRBJ1-6, the full variable domain reads EPEVTQTPSHQVTQMGQEVILRCVPISNHLYFYWYRQILGQKVEFLVSFYNNEISEKSEIFDDQFSVERPDGSNFTLKIRSTKLEDSAMYFCASSPSADSPLHFGNGTRLTVT.

The chain links TRBV7-2 to TRBJ2-2; 8 bases are a match to TRBD1. Trimming at V came to 5 bases and at J to 1 base, leaving 6 bases not matched to a gene. From germline, CDR1 is SGHTA and CDR2 FQGNSA. This CDR3 contains 16 residues. In DNA, the CDR3 is TGTGCCAGCAGCCAGGGACAGGTGATGAACACCGGGGAGCTGTTTTTT. Its protein is CASSQGQVMNTGELFF. Full variable domain (outside the CDR3, taken from reference TRBV7-2 and TRBJ2-2): GAGVSQSPSNKVTEKGKDVELRCDPISGHTALYWYRQSLGQGLEFLIYFQGNSAPDKSGLPSDRFSAERTGGSVSTLTIQRTQQEDSAVYLCASSQGQVMNTGELFFGEGSRLTVL.

This chain joins TRBV1 and TRBJ2-2; TRBD2 was called by the table and not checked on the DNA. TRBV1 counts as a pseudogene. CDR3 length equals 17 residues. The CDR3 loop is CTSSYPSGGTNTGELFF. CDR3 nucleotides: TGCACCAGCAGCTATCCTAGCGGGGGGACGAACACCGGGGAGCTGTTTTTT.